The entry below describes one T cell receptor beta chain. In this sample, this clone turned up many times. The specificity of this receptor is unknown. Base qualities were left out, and no much larger clone turns up one base away. The junction shows trimming of 2 bases on V and 6 bases on J, plus 8 bases between the germline ends. CDR1 and CDR2, looked up from the germline V gene, are MGHDK and SYGVNS. Its CDR3 holds 13 amino acids, cysteine through phenylalanine. CDR3 DNA is the only sequence kept; it has 39 bases, read in frame from the first base. The data belong to a study of blood T cell repertoires in COVID-19 (dated by TCRdb to about 2020). Turning to the overall study: The collaborator samples originated in the United States, Italy and Spain and spanned the acute and convalescent phases of COVID-19. A freely available public database, intended as a resource for researchers studying the immune response to SARS-CoV-2, is where the repertoires were released. The material from the prospective study consisted of cDNA or gDNA derived from T cells, B-cell-depleted T cells, or PBMCs. Deeply sampled blood TCRbeta repertoires from subjects exposed to, actively infected with, or recovered from COVID-19 were included in the dataset. Where available, HLA class I and class II types were taken from metadata supplied by the sample provider and were not determined by assay-based typing. A de-identified subject ID, COVID-19 status, age in years and sex were almost always included in the sample metadata. The samples were drawn from two sources: the first 160 participants of the ongoing ImmuneRACE study, and 1,200 or so subjects contributed by 6 global collaborators.

TCRbeta CDR3 regions were amplified from genomic DNA by means of the immunoSEQ Assay, a bias-controlled multiplex PCR. Turning to the authors' computational methods: The number of nucleated cells in each sample was estimated from the amplification of reference gene primers within the assay. Sequence reads were collapsed and filtered to measure the absolute abundance of every unique TCRbeta CDR3 rearrangement. For each sample, productive Simpson clonality was calculated as the square root of Simpson's diversity index over productive rearrangements. TCRdb carries this immuneACCESS record with in-frame sequences only. Its versions omit some clonotypes, under half of them owing to an unresolved V gene in the studies checked, with the rest unexplained. V, J and clone size are taken as reported in that table, and D and trimming were inferred from the DNA itself. In all, the sample holds about 160,000 clones, and approximately 84% of those were seen once. The ten top clones hold 5.6% of the sample.

Participants in the prospective study were enrolled through a virtual design, were aged about 18 to 100 years, and lived in roughly 25 United States geographic areas. In the prospective study, participants were assigned to cohorts based on the clinical history participants reported in a screening survey and a study questionnaire. In the prospective study, whole blood, serum and a nasopharyngeal or oropharyngeal swab were collected from each participant by mobile phlebotomists. Over a roughly 2-month period, participants in the prospective study had the option of providing additional blood draws and questionnaires. Blood samples from the prospective study were shipped frozen or at room temperature prior to DNA extraction. Overall study outcomes, separate from this receptor: Clinical and demographic metadata were provided uncurated, with the amount varying by source and participant.

The chain is encoded by TRBV25-1 joined to TRBJ2-1; matching of 6 bases hints at TRBD2 as the D gene. The sequencing input was PBMCs or T cells enriched from blood (not recorded which). The sequence was collected from a woman in her thirties or forties with acute COVID-19. The CDR3 protein: CASSEGRFNEQFF. DNA sequence: TGTGCCAGCAGTGAAGGGAGGTTCAATGAGCAGTTCTTC.